Below, 18 T cell receptor beta chains from the same sample are listed, as sequenced in a study of cytomegalovirus exposure and HLA in healthy donors. The PCR contained 60 Vbeta and 13 Jbeta primers. Libraries were prepared by immunoSEQ multiplex PCR; TCRdb keeps only in-frame clonotypes and omits some of them. Of about 140,000 clones listed, around three quarters are singletons. The source material was PBMCs. The receptor set was obtained from a man aged 40-49 years in good health and CMV-seronegative.

The rearrangement links TRBV15 to TRBJ2-3, with TRBD2 identical over 9 bases. CDR1 and CDR2 from the germline V gene are LNHNV and YYDKDF (reference sequence). With V trimmed by 1 base and J by 2 bases, 10 bases remained unmatched. The CDR3 totals 18 residues. The CDR3 region has the DNA TGTGCCACCAGCAGAGGAGATGTCGGCGGGGGGGCCACAGATACGCAGTATTTT. Its protein is CATSRGDVGGGATDTQYF.

This chain joins TRBV29-1 and TRBJ1-2; no definite D call. The germline V and J ends were trimmed by 2 bases and 8 bases, with 9 bases remaining between them. This CDR3 is 11 amino acids long. CDR1 SQVTM and CDR2 ANQGSEA come from the germline V gene. In DNA form, the CDR3 reads TGCAGCGTTGAATCCGGTGTCGGCTACACCTTC. It specifies CSVESGVGYTF.

In DNA, the CDR3 is TGCGCCAGCAGCTTGTTTGGGACAGACACAGATACGCAGTATTTT. This translates into CASSLFGTDTDTQYF. The rearrangement links TRBV5-1 to TRBJ2-3; 7 bases match TRBD1. Germline trimming cut 1 base from V and 2 bases from J; bases unmatched to any gene: 4. The CDR3 sequence is 15 residues long. In germline, CDR1 is SGHRS, CDR2 YFSETQ.

The V and J genes are TRBV15 and TRBJ2-7; 7 bases align to TRBD1. The V gene end was trimmed by 0 bases and the J gene end by 4 bases; junction bases not matched to a gene: 12. Germline lookup yields CDR1 LNHNV and CDR2 YYDKDF (reference sequence). CDR3 length: 17 amino acids. CDR3 coding DNA: TGTGCCACCAGCAGAGATAAGGAGAGGACAGGAAAATACGAGCAGTACTTC. It is translated as CATSRDKERTGKYEQYF.

The J gene is TRBJ2-6, the V gene TRBV7-7; 8 bases align to TRBD1. J was trimmed by 3 bases and V by 2 bases; bases with no gene match: 3. The germline V gene encodes CDR1 SSHAT and CDR2 FNYEAQ (reference sequence). This CDR3 region has 16 residues. CDR3 sequence reads: CASSLLDRGGANVLTF. The CDR3 DNA follows: TGTGCCAGCAGCTTACTTGACAGGGGTGGGGCCAACGTCCTGACTTTC.

V usage is TRBV19 and J usage is TRBJ2-5; TRBD1 might be the D (6 bases). This CDR3 has 14 residues. V was trimmed by 8 bases and J by 5 bases, leaving 18 bases between them. In germline, CDR1 is LNHDA, CDR2 SQIVND (reference sequence). CDR3 sequence (DNA): TGTGCCAGTTCTTCACAGGGTCCCCTTGAGACCCAGTACTTC. Its protein product is CASSSQGPLETQYF.

The V gene is TRBV15, the J gene TRBJ2-5, with D unresolved. Germline values: CDR1 LNHNV, CDR2 YYDKDF (reference sequence). V was trimmed by 0 bases and J by 4 bases, leaving 12 bases between them. The CDR3 spans 15 residues. The DNA of the CDR3 is TGTGCCACCAGCAGAGATCGTCAGACTTCAGAGACCCAGTACTTC. Translated: CATSRDRQTSETQYF.

The chain has TRBV6-4 and TRBJ2-3, with TRBD2 identical over 9 bases. This CDR3 contains 19 residues. Germline CDR1 and CDR2: MRHNA and SNTAGT. V gave up 5 bases and J gave up 3 bases; unmatched junction bases: 18. The CDR3 DNA reads as TGTGCCAGCAGTCCCAGCGTTGCGGGCGGGAGGGCCCAGACAGATACGCAGTATTTT. Protein product: CASSPSVAGGRAQTDTQYF.

The chain links TRBV28 to TRBJ2-5, with D maybe TRBD1 (6 bases). Germline CDR1 is MDHEN and CDR2 is SYDVKM. The CDR3 runs 16 residues. Trimming removed 4 bases from V and 1 base from J, with 16 bases in between. CDR3 region: CASSSTAGQLQETQYF. As DNA, the CDR3 is TGTGCCAGCAGTTCCACCGCCGGACAGCTCCAAGAGACCCAGTACTTC.

V and J are TRBV29-1 and TRBJ2-5; 9 nucleotides align to TRBD2. J was trimmed by 2 bases and V by 1 base; bases with no gene match: 8. This CDR3 is built from 16 residues. From germline, CDR1 is SQVTM and CDR2 ANQGSEA. CDR3 DNA: TGCAGCGTTGAAGGGGGCTCTAGCGGGACGCAAGAGACCCAGTACTTC. Amino acid sequence: CSVEGGSSGTQETQYF.

Concerning this clone: Relative to the germline gene, one junction end is altered; a read error may explain this. The CDR3 DNA reads TGTGCCAGCTCCCCACTACAGGGGAACACTGAAGCTTTCTTT. Translating it yields CASSPLQGNTEAFF. The chain carries TRBV18 and TRBJ1-1, with TRBD1 as a possible D gene (6 bases). The CDR3 covers 14 residues. Germline assignment: CDR1 KGHSH and CDR2 LQKENI.

This rearrangement joins TRBV28 to TRBJ2-5; 7 bases match TRBD2. Germline V gene sequence: CDR1 MDHEN, CDR2 SYDVKM. This CDR3 has 15 amino acids. J was trimmed by 13 bases and V by 1 base; bases with no gene match: 15. This CDR3 is CASSLSQAGFSKSYF. For the CDR3, the DNA is TGTGCCAGCAGTTTATCACAAGCGGGGTTCTCGAAATCGTACTTC.

This chain links TRBV28 with TRBJ2-7, with 8 bases lining up with TRBD2. CDR3 size: 12 residues. The V and J ends lost 3 bases and 8 bases, in that order; junction bases with no gene match: 3. Germline V gene sequence: CDR1 MDHEN, CDR2 SYDVKM. The CDR3 reads CASSFTSGQQYF. CDR3 nucleotides: TGTGCCAGCAGTTTCACTAGCGGACAGCAGTACTTC.

The chain combines TRBV19 with TRBJ2-5; TRBD1 is a possible D gene (5 bases). The J call may be incorrect, as the DNA end agrees better with TRBJ2-7. CDR1 LNHDA and CDR2 SQIVND come from the germline V gene (reference sequence). This CDR3 comprises 16 residues. The CDR3 nucleotides read TGTGCCAGTAGTCCTCCCCCAGGGCAGGGAAAGTACGAGCAGTACTTC. Translated: CASSPPPGQGKYEQYF.

The chain employs TRBV6-6 and TRBJ1-2; TRBD1 matches at 7 bases. The CDR3 is 13 amino acids. Germline lookup yields CDR1 MNHNY and CDR2 SVGAGI (reference sequence). Losses at the gene ends were 7 bases for V and 4 bases for J; bases not matched to a gene: 6. For the CDR3, the DNA is TGTGCCAGCACCTTGGGACAGCCCTATGGCTACACCTTC. It codes for CASTLGQPYGYTF.

This rearrangement joins TRBV29-1 to TRBJ2-7; 9 bases are shared with TRBD1. Germline V gene data show CDR1 as SQVTM and CDR2 as ANQGSEA. The CDR3 is 12 amino acids. V gave up 6 bases and J gave up 5 bases; unmatched junction bases: 5. Written as DNA, the CDR3 is TGCAGCGTGGGGACAGGGAAGAACGAGCAGTACTTC. Translated: CSVGTGKNEQYF.

This sequence joins TRBV27 and TRBJ2-7; possible D gene TRBD1, 5 bases. CDR1 MNHEY and CDR2 SMNVEV come from the germline V gene (reference sequence). This CDR3 comprises 14 residues. With 2 bases removed from V and 2 bases from J, the gap between germline ends came to 10 bases. The chain's CDR3 is CASSLTGVAYEQYF. The DNA for the CDR3 is TGTGCCAGCAGTTTAACAGGTGTAGCCTACGAGCAGTACTTC.

This clone was counted a few times. V is TRBV10-3 and J is TRBJ2-2, with 8 bases fitting TRBD2. Germline-derived CDR1 and CDR2 are ENHRY and SYGVKD. The CDR3 is 14 amino acids. V was clipped by 8 bases and J by 7 bases; unmatched bases: 9. The CDR3 DNA is TGTGCCATCCGCGAAGCTCGGGAGGGCGGGGAGCTGTTTTTT. This gives the protein CAIREAREGGELFF.